These 26 T cell receptor beta chains originate from one sample sequenced in a study of chemoradiotherapy in HPV16-positive cancers. TCRdb keeps only in-frame clones here, not all; method: immunoSEQ multiplex PCR. The top ten clones hold around 5.6% of a sample with about 1,300 clones, approximately 83% of them seen once. The starting material was tumor tissue, obtained from a patient who underwent chemoradiotherapy. These receptors came from a human donor with HPV-associated anogenital cancer.

This clone showed up just once. V usage is TRBV4-2 and J usage is TRBJ2-3; D is possibly TRBD1 or TRBD2 (5 bases each). The CDR3 is 18 residues long. Between the trimmed V and J ends, which lost 0 bases and 5 bases, there was a span of 21 bases. CDR1 and CDR2 (germline): LGHNA, YNFKEQ. CDR3 protein: CASSQDRVGASIIDTQYF. The CDR3 DNA reads TGTGCCAGCAGCCAAGATAGAGTTGGGGCTAGCATTATAGATACGCAGTATTTT.

This clone is a singleton in its sample. A read error may produce the germline difference seen at one junction end. The chain carries TRBV5-6 and TRBJ1-1; a possible D gene is TRBD1 (6 bases). This CDR3 region has 17 residues. Germline V gene data show CDR1 as SGHDT and CDR2 as YYEEEE. The CDR3 coding sequence is TGTGCCAGCAGCTTATTGGGGGGGGGCAGAATGAACACTAAAGCTTTCTTT. This codes for CASSLLGGGRMNTKAFF.

CDR3 nucleotides: TGTGCCAGCAGTGGGGGTTACGGCAATCAGCCCCAGCATTTT. Its protein is CASSGGYGNQPQHF. This sequence joins TRBV6-1 and TRBJ1-5; D is ambiguous. Trimming pared 4 bases from V and 2 bases from J, leaving 9 bases between. The CDR3 loop spans 14 amino acids. Per the germline V gene, CDR1 is MNHNS and CDR2 is SASEGT.

This chain links TRBV5-6 with TRBJ2-7; the D call may be TRBD1 or TRBD2 (5 bases each). Trimming left V 1 base short and J 5 bases short, with 16 bases between. Per germline, CDR1 SGHDT and CDR2 YYEEEE. The CDR3 length is 15 residues. The CDR3 reads CASSLIVREKHEQYF. The CDR3, as DNA: TGTGCCAGCAGCTTGATCGTCAGGGAGAAACACGAGCAGTACTTC.

The chain recombines TRBV19 with TRBJ1-2, with a tentative D call TRBD1 (5 bases). This CDR3 comprises 14 residues. Germline V CDR1 and CDR2: LNHDA, SQIVND (reference sequence). The germline V and J ends were trimmed by 5 bases and 3 bases, with 13 bases remaining between them. The CDR3 nucleotides are TGTGCCAGTAGTCCTCCCGGGGCCCACTATGGCTACACCTTC. This gives the protein CASSPPGAHYGYTF.

V usage is TRBV11-3 and J usage is TRBJ2-2; D call uncertain. Looked up from germline, CDR1 is SGHNT and CDR2 is YENEEA. V shed 0 bases and J shed 0 bases, with 11 bases lying between them. This CDR3 spans 17 amino acids. CDR3 in amino acids: CASSLDVSAPNTGELFF. CDR3 nucleotides: TGTGCCAGCAGCTTAGATGTTTCGGCGCCGAACACCGGGGAGCTGTTTTTT.

The rearrangement links TRBV14 to TRBJ2-5; 9 bases are a match to TRBD2. Germline V gene data show CDR1 as SGHDN and CDR2 as FVKESK. This CDR3 has 16 amino acids. V lost 4 bases to trimming and J lost 5 bases; unmatched junction nucleotides: 11. CDR3 sequence: CASSPLVAGGEETQYF. The CDR3 DNA reads TGTGCCAGCAGCCCGCTTGTGGCGGGAGGGGAGGAGACCCAGTACTTC.

The chain uses TRBV5-8 and TRBJ1-6, with D tentatively TRBD1 (5 bases). The CDR3 totals 12 residues. The V and J ends lost 9 bases and 4 bases respectively, with 8 bases between them. CDR1 is SGHTS, CDR2 YDEGEE, per germline. Here the CDR3 DNA reads TGTGCCACCCGGGGGTATAATTCACCCCTCCACTTT. It is translated as CATRGYNSPLHF.

The V and J genes are TRBV5-1 and TRBJ2-1, with a possible D match to TRBD2 (6 bases). Germline lookup yields CDR1 SGHRS and CDR2 YFSETQ. The CDR3 is 15 residues long. Between the trimmed V and J ends, which lost 4 bases and 5 bases, there was a span of 16 bases. In DNA form, the CDR3 reads TGCGCCAGCAGCATAGGGACTTTAATTAACAATGAGCAGTTCTTC. Residues: CASSIGTLINNEQFF.

The CDR3 region is CASSPLRTSGKVGYEQYV. CDR3 nucleotide sequence: TGTGCCAGCAGCCCGCTGAGGACTAGCGGGAAAGTTGGGTACGAGCAGTACGTC. The chain links TRBV9 to TRBJ2-7, with 12 bases identical to TRBD2. Germline trimming cut 4 bases from V and 4 bases from J; bases unmatched to any gene: 15. Germline CDR1 SGDLS, CDR2 YYNGEE. There are 18 residues in the CDR3.

This sequence joins TRBV19 and TRBJ1-1; tentative D call: TRBD1 (5 bases). Trimming removed 5 bases from V and 8 bases from J, with 12 bases in between. The CDR3 loop spans 12 amino acids. The V gene's germline CDR1 is LNHDA and CDR2 SQIVND (reference sequence). CDR3 residues: CASSPRGREAFF. In nucleotides, the CDR3 is TGTGCCAGTAGTCCACGGGGGAGAGAAGCTTTCTTT.

The rearrangement joins TRBV7-2 to TRBJ2-3, with TRBD1 matching 7 bases. V dropped 5 bases and J dropped 10; count of bases not matched to a gene: 12. CDR1 is SGHTA and CDR2 is FQGNSA in the germline V gene. The CDR3 covers 14 residues. The CDR3 here is CASSQGDPPVSQYF. CDR3 nucleotide sequence: TGTGCCAGCAGCCAGGGGGACCCGCCAGTCTCGCAGTATTTT.

This clone was detected only once. The rearrangement links TRBV9 to TRBJ2-1, with unresolved D. Trimming removed 3 bases from V and 0 bases from J, with 13 bases in between. CDR3 length: 16 residues. The germline V gene has CDR1 SGDLS and CDR2 YYNGEE. The CDR3 region has the DNA TGTGCCAGCAGCGCCGGCAGACTGAGCTCCTACAATGAGCAGTTCTTC. Protein sequence: CASSAGRLSSYNEQFF.

The chain is built from TRBV6-6 and TRBJ2-1; D gene uncertain. CDR1 is MNHNY, CDR2 SVGAGI, per germline (reference sequence). Trimming took off 2 bases at V and 5 bases at J, with 10 bases between the two ends. CDR3 size: 14 residues. CDR3 region: CASSYLVANNEQFF. The CDR3 nucleotides are TGTGCCAGCAGTTACCTGGTCGCAAACAATGAGCAGTTCTTC.

V usage is TRBV30 and J usage is TRBJ1-2, with a tentative D call TRBD1 (6 bases). Germline V gene lookup returns CDR1 GTSNPN and CDR2 SVGIG (reference sequence). The CDR3 spans 11 residues. V lost 2 bases to trimming and J lost 7 bases, with 8 bases between them. The CDR3 nucleotides read TGTGCCTGGAGTTGGGGGGCTGGCTACACCTTC. Amino acid sequence: CAWSWGAGYTF.

DNA for the CDR3: TGCGCCAGCAGCGATTCTCAGGGATCTGGGGCCAACGTCCTGACTTTC. As protein: CASSDSQGSGANVLTF. The chain employs TRBV4-3 and TRBJ2-6; weak D call: TRBD1 (5 bases). Germline CDR1 reads LGHNA; CDR2 reads YSLEER. Trimming took off 5 bases at V and 1 base at J, with 12 bases between the two ends. This CDR3 is 16 amino acids long.

J is TRBJ2-3 and V is TRBV9; D unresolved. This CDR3 is built from 14 residues. V gave up 0 bases and J gave up 5 bases, with 10 bases separating them. Germline lookup yields CDR1 SGDLS and CDR2 YYNGEE. CDR3 loop: CASSVGDAKDTQYF. The CDR3 nucleotides are TGTGCCAGCAGCGTAGGGGATGCCAAAGATACGCAGTATTTT.

This chain joins TRBV7-2 and TRBJ2-1; D remains ambiguous. CDR3 length equals 11 residues. The ends were cut back, 2 bases at V and 6 bases at J, with 2 bases in the middle. The V gene's germline CDR1 is SGHTA and CDR2 FQGNSA. The CDR3 loop is CASSLLNEQFF. The CDR3 DNA reads as TGTGCCAGCAGCTTACTCAATGAGCAGTTCTTC. Complete variable domain (other parts from reference TRBV7-2 and TRBJ2-1): GAGVSQSPSNKVTEKGKDVELRCDPISGHTALYWYRQSLGQGLEFLIYFQGNSAPDKSGLPSDRFSAERTGGSVSTLTIQRTQQEDSAVYLCASSLLNEQFFGPGTRLTVL.

J is TRBJ2-7 and V is TRBV6-1, with 8 bases matching TRBD1. This CDR3 contains 14 residues. Germline loops: CDR1 MNHNS, CDR2 SASEGT. The junction had 4 bases not matched to a gene; V was cut back by 4 bases and J by 2 bases. The CDR3 DNA sequence: TGTGCCAGCAGTGTGGGACAGGAGCCCTACGAGCAGTACTTC. This gives the protein CASSVGQEPYEQYF.

This chain joins TRBV2 and TRBJ2-2; D is perhaps TRBD2 (7 bases). Between the trimmed V and J ends, which lost 6 bases and 3 bases, there was a span of 14 bases. Germline lookup yields CDR1 SNHLY and CDR2 FYNNEI. This CDR3 spans 15 amino acids. The DNA for the CDR3 is TGTGCCAGCAGGGCAGGGGAGGGTGACACCGGGGAGCTGTTTTTT. Translation: CASRAGEGDTGELFF.

This sequence joins TRBV18 and TRBJ1-1; 7 nucleotides match TRBD1. The CDR3 covers 14 residues. Trimming at V came to 3 bases and at J to 3 bases, leaving 4 bases not matched to a gene. CDR1 and CDR2 (germline): KGHSH, LQKENI. The CDR3 region is CASSPMTGYTEAFF. The CDR3 DNA is TGTGCCAGCTCACCCATGACAGGGTACACTGAAGCTTTCTTT. Combining the CDR3 with reference TRBV18 and TRBJ1-1 gives the whole variable domain NAGVMQNPRHLVRRRGQEARLRCSPMKGHSHVYWYRQLPEEGLKFMVYLQKENIIDESGMPKERFSAEFPKEGPSILRIQQVVRGDSAAYFCASSPMTGYTEAFFGQGTRLTVV.

The V and J genes are TRBV6-4 and TRBJ2-3; 11 bases fit TRBD2. Germline assignment: CDR1 MRHNA and CDR2 SNTAGT. The length of the CDR3 is 17 residues. V lost 0 bases, J lost 1 base, and 3 bases stayed unmatched. Here the CDR3 reads CASSDSSGGAGTDTQYF. CDR3 nucleotides: TGTGCCAGCAGTGACTCTAGCGGGGGGGCCGGCACAGATACGCAGTATTTT.

The chain employs TRBV7-2 and TRBJ2-4; 8 nucleotides agree with TRBD1. Germline V gene sequence: CDR1 SGHTA, CDR2 FQGNSA. The CDR3 is 14 residues long. The ends lost 5 bases at V and 7 bases at J; junction bases unmatched: 7. The CDR3 here is CASSQDRAGNIQYF. The CDR3 bases are TGTGCCAGCAGCCAGGACAGGGCGGGGAACATTCAGTACTTC.

This chain uses TRBV6-5 with TRBJ1-6; TRBD1 aligns across 7 bases. The length of the CDR3 is 13 residues. From germline, CDR1 is MNHEY and CDR2 SVGAGI. V trimming: 5 bases; J trimming: 8 bases; junction bases outside the gene matches: 3. CDR3 amino acids: CASSRQGYSPLHF. The CDR3 DNA reads as TGTGCCAGCAGTCGACAGGGCTATTCACCCCTCCACTTT.

The V and J genes are TRBV4-3 and TRBJ2-6, with TRBD2 as a possible D gene (6 bases). The CDR3 runs 16 residues. Germline V gene lookup returns CDR1 LGHNA and CDR2 YSLEER. V was cut by 0 bases and J by 3 bases, with 9 bases left in between. The CDR3 DNA reads as TGCGCCAGCAGCCAAGATACCGGGGGTGGGGCCAACGTCCTGACTTTC. Amino acids: CASSQDTGGGANVLTF.

This clone was detected a few times. The V call is TRBV18, the J call TRBJ1-2; perhaps TRBD1 as D (6 bases). The CDR3 runs 17 residues. Germline V gene lookup returns CDR1 KGHSH and CDR2 LQKENI. V was clipped by 0 bases and J by 0 bases, with 14 bases between them. The CDR3 here is CASSPPNRVWANYGYTF. The CDR3 DNA reads TGTGCCAGCTCACCACCGAACAGGGTGTGGGCTAACTATGGCTACACCTTC.